The text below deals with one T cell receptor (beta chain). This clonotype was counted between two and nine times. It has no known antigen specificity. No much larger clonotype is one base removed from it; base qualities were not supplied. This sample stems from a study of blood T cells in healthy people across ages (dated by TCRdb to between 2015 and 2017). In the study overall: In model experiments, template switching captured roughly one uniquely barcoded TCR beta cDNA molecule for every two T cells. The donors were divided into four age groups: young (average approximately 17 years), middle-aged (about 40), aged (62) and long-lived (about 80). Using deep sequencing normalized with unique cDNA molecular identifiers, the study measured how TCR beta repertoire diversity changes with age. Using the same blood draw, the study looked at two additional independent replicas of 1 million unique cDNA reads for two donors, one aged 18 to 30 and the other aged 80 or older. Donors of different ages were randomly distributed across sequencing lanes to avoid experimental bias. General findings and caveats noted by the study authors: Observed TCR beta diversity per million T cells fell roughly linearly with age, and a significant reduction was already apparent by age roughly 40. Conclusive comparison of naive and antigen-experienced compartments was prevented by the profiling of bulk unsorted PBMCs. The percentage of naive T cells measured by flow cytometry correlated strongly with observed TCR beta diversity. Estimates of total diversity based on one million sequenced T cells were regarded as lower bounds and as underestimates. Because donor CMV infection status was unknown, age-related changes in expanded clonotypes were potentially confounded. Compared with the aged group, the long-lived group had more naive CD4+ T cells, fewer expanded clones and increased TCR diversity, a pattern suggesting age selection.

CDR1 and CDR2, looked up from the germline V gene, are SGDLS and YYNGEE. From the cysteine up to the phenylalanine, the CDR3 has a length of 15 residues. Solely the CDR3 DNA is kept, with 45 bases framed from the first base. The V end loses 4 bases and the J end loses 2 bases, and a stretch of 15 bases separates them. Donors were 40 or so systemically healthy Caucasian individuals from Russia aged roughly 6 to 100 years. Approximately 9 milliliters of peripheral blood were collected from each donor into EDTA-treated Vacutainer tubes. PBMCs were isolated by Ficoll-Paque density-gradient centrifugation, with at least 7 million obtained per sample. Total RNA, at least 6 micrograms per sample, was extracted from PBMCs with Trizol reagent. The percentages of naive CD45RAhigh/CD27high T cells were determined by flow cytometry on a PBMC aliquot from every donor. The receptor library was made with 5' RACE. The run used an Illumina HiSeq 2500. The second PCR ran for about 6 to 11 cycles and used a J-beta primer mix along with a sample-barcoded 5' primer. A template-switch 5' adaptor carrying 12 random nucleotides introduced a unique molecular identifier onto each TCR beta cDNA molecule. At least 2.5 million CDR3-containing paired-end reads were obtained from each sample. First-strand cDNA was synthesized from all RNA with the Mint cDNA synthesis kit, primed by a TRBC-specific oligonucleotide. After uracil-DNA glycosylase treatment, a first 18-cycle PCR used universal primers M1SS and BC2_uni_R on all cDNA. Turning to the authors' computational methods: Each sample was normalized by randomly selecting 1 million high-quality reads, each carrying a distinct molecular identifier. Reads sharing molecular identifiers were discarded rather than binned into consensus sequences. MiTCR, run with a Q25 quality threshold and the strictest error-elimination algorithm, handled CDR3 identification, clonotype clustering and error correction. A nonparametric unseen species model with Euler transformation was used to estimate a lower bound on total TCR beta diversity. The public sequencing data were trimmed at Q25 with fastp and processed into clonotypes with MiXCR by TCRdb, which kept only in-frame beta chains. Each record represents a unique CDR3 protein, reported with the most common genes and DNA among its rows. In this record, the V and J calls reflect TCRdb's handling and not the investigators' own analysis. Across this sample there are roughly 800,000 distinct CDR3 sequences, with about 34% seen only once. In total, the top ten clones hold 10% to 15% of the sample.

The receptor was isolated from a young man in good health. Input material: blood. In this chain, TRBV9 is recombined with TRBJ1-2; a tentative D call is TRBD1 (6 bases match). The nucleotide sequence reads as follows: TGTGCCAGCAGCCCGATGGGGGACACCAACTATGGCTACACCTTC. Its protein reads: CASSPMGDTNYGYTF.